This T cell receptor beta chain is from a study of blood T cells in healthy people across ages (dated by TCRdb to the mid-2010s). Turning to the overall study: In model experiments, template switching captured roughly one uniquely barcoded TCR beta cDNA molecule for every two T cells. To track age-related changes in TCR beta repertoire diversity, the study relied on deep sequencing normalized with unique cDNA molecular identifiers. Donors were grouped into four age groups: young (average approximately 15 years), middle-aged (less than 40), aged (around 62) and long-lived (approximately 81). Donors of different ages were randomly distributed across sequencing lanes to avoid experimental bias. For two donors (one aged 18 to 29 and one aged 80 or older), the study analyzed two additional independent replicas of 1 million unique cDNA reads from the same blood draw. Overall results and qualifications from the work: Since profiling was done on bulk unsorted PBMCs, naive and antigen-experienced compartments could not be conclusively compared. The CMV infection status of donors was not known, potentially confounding age-related changes in expanded clonotypes. As age increased, observed TCR beta diversity per million T cells dropped in a roughly linear way, and a significant reduction was already evident by age about 40. The long-lived group showed more naive CD4+ T cells, fewer expanded clones and increased TCR diversity than the aged group, suggesting age selection. Estimates of total diversity based on one million sequenced T cells were considered lower bounds and underestimates. There was a strong correlation between observed TCR beta diversity and the percentage of naive T cells measured by flow cytometry.

Library generation was performed with 5' RACE. Sequencing took place on an Illumina HiSeq 2500. A second about 7 to 11 cycle PCR used a sample-barcoded 5' primer and a J-beta primer mix. A unique molecular identifier was introduced onto each TCR beta cDNA molecule by a template-switch 5' adaptor carrying 12 random nucleotides. At least 3 million CDR3-containing paired-end reads were obtained from each sample. First-strand cDNA synthesis was performed from all RNA using the Mint cDNA synthesis kit, with priming by a TRBC-specific oligonucleotide. Following uracil-DNA glycosylase treatment, a first 18-cycle PCR with universal primers M1SS and BC2_uni_R was performed on all cDNA. The study's processing was this. For normalization, 1 million high-quality reads, each with a distinct molecular identifier, were randomly selected from each sample. Instead of being binned into consensus sequences, reads that shared molecular identifiers were thrown out. MiTCR, with a Q25 quality threshold and the strictest error-elimination algorithm, was used for CDR3 identification, clonotype clustering and error correction. A nonparametric unseen species model using Euler transformation provided a lower-bound estimate of total TCR beta diversity. Using fastp trimming at Q25 and MiXCR clonotype assembly, TCRdb reanalyzed the public sequencing data and kept in-frame beta chains. Identical CDR3 protein sequences are pooled into one entry, listed with their most common genes and DNA. Clone size and V and J calls follow TCRdb, not the original study. The sample table holds roughly 1,300,000 distinct CDR3 sequences, of which roughly 59% were seen once. The ten biggest clones cover under 8.5% of the sample.

Systemically healthy Caucasian individuals from Russia, roughly 40 in total and aged roughly 6 to 100 years, were included as donors. Each donor gave roughly 9.5 milliliters of peripheral blood, collected into EDTA-treated Vacutainer tubes. PBMCs were isolated by Ficoll-Paque density-gradient centrifugation, with at least 6 million obtained per sample. Trizol reagent was used to extract total RNA from the PBMCs, yielding at least 5.5 micrograms per sample. For every donor, flow cytometry on a PBMC aliquot measured the percentage of naive CD45RAhigh/CD27high T cells. CDR1 and CDR2, per the germline V gene (reference sequence), are PRHDT and FYEKMQ. The CDR3, from cysteine to phenylalanine, totals 14 residues. The only DNA kept is the CDR3, 42 bases in frame from the first base. The junction shows trimming of 4 bases on V and 3 bases on J, plus 12 bases between the germline ends. Concerning this clonotype: What this receptor recognizes is not known. Within one base of it there is no much larger clone, and no base qualities were kept.

The chain joins TRBV13 to TRBJ2-5, with no D gene named confidently. Source material: blood. This sequence was found in a man between 18 and 29 years old in good health. Read as DNA, the sequence is TGTGCCAGCAGCTCTCAAGGCGAGGAAGAGACCCAGTACTTC. It encodes CASSSQGEEETQYF.